This TCR beta chain was found in a study of T cell responses to AZD1222 COVID-19 vaccine. This table comes from immunoSEQ multiplex PCR, and its TCRdb copy is limited to in-frame clones, with some not included. The repertoire holds about 150,000 clones, with about 90% as singletons. CDR1 SGHDN and CDR2 FVKESK come from the germline V gene. There are 15 residues in the CDR3. J gave up 8 bases and V 2 bases, and 4 bases lay outside the gene matches. General study findings and limits: Across spike, vaccine-associated CD4 TCRs were found, dominant at 160-218 and 743-854. Among those given AZD1222, only 6 or 7 were seropositive at baseline.

In its sample, this clone was seen a few times. Its antigen remains unknown. Investigators merged groups given second doses at roughly 4 or roughly 12 weeks. The receptor's source is an adult who received the AZD1222 COVID-19 vaccine. The chain links TRBV14 to TRBJ1-6; 9 bases map to TRBD1. Sequencing used peripheral blood, obtained 28 days after the second AZD1222 dose. CDR3 sequence (DNA): TGTGCCAGCAGCCAACGGAGACAGGGGGATTCACCCCTCCACTTT. Its translation: CASSQRRQGDSPLHF.